This T cell receptor beta chain was captured in a study of T cells in Graves' hyperthyroidism and ophthalmopathy (dated by TCRdb to between 2017 and 2020). Regarding the complete study: Peripheral blood was sampled at the time of initial diagnosis, prior to any treatment. To identify distinguishing TCR V-J signatures, a discovery cohort of 95 to 100 patients was used, comprising fewer than 45 with Graves' ophthalmopathy and 57 with stable Graves' hyperthyroidism. An independent validation cohort of fewer than 20 hyperthyroidism patients and roughly 16 patients who later progressed to ophthalmopathy tested prospective prediction of ophthalmopathy. The 100 or so discovery patients were divided at random into training and test sets in a 7:3 ratio. Thyroid tissue and blood T-cell repertoires from six Graves' hyperthyroidism patients were also compared in the study. After sampling, hyperthyroidism patients received methimazole starting at 30 mg daily, and ophthalmopathy patients received high-dose intravenous methylprednisolone. The paper describes TCR Vbeta CDR3 sequencing of 140 or so peripheral blood samples, made up of 43 ophthalmopathy patients, 70 to 75 hyperthyroidism patients and 17 progressor patients. General conclusions and limits of the study: Ophthalmopathy was separated from stable hyperthyroidism by a 13 V-J signature model, with over 85% sensitivity and approximately 81% specificity obtained in cross-validation and 80%/75% obtained in testing. Sample size was not statistically predetermined, and blinding of investigators to group allocation was not performed. In validation, the model predicted progression to ophthalmopathy with approximately 71% sensitivity and about 72% specificity, a median of 6.5 months before onset. Most expanded thyroid clonotypes (frequency above 0.001) were also detected in blood, suggesting blood repertoires may reflect thyroid immune responses.

Including the terminal cysteine and phenylalanine, the CDR3 comprises 12 residues. The only DNA kept is the CDR3, 36 bases in frame from the first base. Between the V and J ends, shortened by 6 bases and 2 bases respectively, the junction contains 7 bases. Taken from the germline V gene, the CDR1 and CDR2 loops are SNHLY and FYNNEI. The TCR beta CDR3 regions were amplified from RNA transcripts. For the first round of RT-PCR on the TCR CDR3, the HTBI primer set was used together with the Qiagen OneStep RT-PCR kit. The libraries were constructed in a second round of multiplex PCR and then size-selected and purified. Paired-end sequencing of the libraries was performed with 100 bp reads on an Illumina HiSeq2000. Under the source paper's analysis protocol: SOAPnuke was used to process the raw data, removing reads that contained adapters or uncalled bases, had a mean Phred below 15, or lacked an exact match to the constant primer or identifier. High-quality paired reads were merged with COPE v1.2.5, and unique nucleotide sequences were defined as clonotypes. MiTCR v1.1 was used to align clonotypes to the IMGT TRBV, TRBD and TRBJ reference segments. Only V-J combinations with frequency above 0.0001, covering about 99% of repertoires, were analysed. A TCS score was defined as the ratio between F50 (clonal expansion) and ExV (chaos), using BLOSUM62-based TCRdist between CDR3 peptides within each V-J. Welch's t-statistics and random forest reduced roughly 530 V-J features to 13, which were used in a naive Bayes classifier (R e1071). TCRdb trimmed public reads at Q25 via fastp, called clones via MiXCR and kept in-frame beta chains. Rows matching on CDR3 protein sequence are summarized as one entry with the most common DNA and genes. The V and J calls shown here were made by TCRdb, not taken from the authors' results. The sample table records approximately 370,000 distinct CDR3 sequences; 15% of these occur just once. The top ten clonotypes cover approximately 29% of the sample.

Graves' hyperthyroidism was defined as stable when no progression to ophthalmopathy occurred over 18 months of follow-up. The hyperthyroidism patients were between 18 and 65 years old and newly diagnosed, with a disease duration of less than 2 months. Any patient with an uncontrolled infection, another autoimmune disease, pregnancy or lactation was excluded. Clinical symptoms, serum thyroxine and TRAb, thyroid ultrasound, and orbital computed tomography formed the basis for the diagnoses. Ficoll-Paque density gradient centrifugation was used to isolate PBMCs from about 9 ml of fresh peripheral blood. Total RNA was extracted with Trizol reagent, and quality was checked on an Agilent 2100 Bioanalyzer. There are many counts of this clonotype. Its target antigen remains unknown. No per-base quality is available; no much larger clone lies one base away.

The receptor was derived from a woman aged 25-40 years with Graves' hyperthyroidism. Recombination linked TRBV2 to TRBJ1-2, with the D gene call left open. Input material: blood. The CDR3 protein: CASRTENYGYTF. The DNA sequence follows: TGTGCCAGCAGGACTGAAAACTATGGCTACACCTTC.